Each of the 5 T cell receptor beta chains below was sequenced from the same sample in a study of identical twins. TCRdb re-analysed the 5' RACE reads in MiXCR, keeping a single row per CDR3 protein. The table records roughly 720,000 distinct CDR3 sequences, about 20% of them present only once. The sample also formed part of further work on T cells expressing NK-cell markers.

Sequenced input: PBMCs. The receptors derive from a woman aged 18 to 35 in good health.

The chain has TRBV20-1 and TRBJ2-7, with D possibly TRBD1 on 6 matching bases. The germline CDR1 and CDR2 sequences are DFQATT and SNEGSKA (reference sequence). The CDR3 has 13 amino acids. V was clipped by 1 base and J by 3 bases, with 10 bases between them. As DNA, the CDR3 is TGCAGTGCTAGAGGGGACACGGGCTACGAGCAGTACTTC. Translating it yields CSARGDTGYEQYF.

This clonotype was detected a few times. V gene TRBV12-3 or TRBV12-4 combines with J gene TRBJ2-7, with D unclear. V lost 2 bases to trimming and J lost 3 bases, with 8 bases between them. The CDR3 contains 13 residues. The CDR3 spells CASSLFTDYEQYF. As DNA, the CDR3 is TGTGCCAGCAGTTTATTTACGGACTACGAGCAGTACTTC.

The sample holds a few counts of this clonotype. CDR3 sequence: CSARDPTGLSYEQFF. Here the CDR3 DNA reads TGCAGTGCTAGAGATCCGACAGGGCTAAGCTATGAGCAGTTCTTC. The chain has TRBV20-1 and TRBJ2-1; the match to TRBD1 covers 7 bases. V lost 0 bases and J lost 8; bases outside the gene matches: 10. Germline V gives CDR1 DFQATT, CDR2 SNEGSKA (reference sequence). This CDR3 has 15 amino acids.

This clonotype was observed a few times. The genes are TRBV14 and TRBJ1-2; D not resolved. Germline values: CDR1 SGHDN, CDR2 FVKESK. The CDR3 is 13 residues long. The V end lost 2 bases, the J end lost 7 bases, and 11 bases lay between the germline ends. CDR3 DNA: TGTGCCAGCAGCCAACACTCACGAGGTGGCTACACCTTC. It specifies CASSQHSRGGYTF.

This clonotype was recorded a few times. This chain links TRBV6-4 with TRBJ2-3; D is tentatively TRBD1 or TRBD2 (5 bases each). This CDR3 contains 15 residues. Germline values: CDR1 MRHNA, CDR2 SNTAGT. V gave up 3 bases and J gave up 0 bases, with 10 bases separating them. The CDR3 reads CASSEGVRSTDTQYF. Written as DNA, the CDR3 is TGTGCCAGCAGTGAGGGGGTCAGAAGCACAGATACGCAGTATTTT.